Below are 2 T cell receptor beta chains sequenced from a single sample in a study of cytomegalovirus exposure and HLA in healthy donors. The PCR was carried out with 60 Vbeta primers and 13 Jbeta primers. The repertoire was sequenced with immunoSEQ multiplex PCR; TCRdb's copy has only in-frame clones and lacks some. The sample yields roughly 73,000 clones, 70% to 85% seen once. Sequencing used PBMCs. These receptors came from a woman aged 45-59 years in good health and CMV-seronegative.

Details on this clone: Mismatch with germline at one junction end may stem from a read error. This sample includes further DNA sequences coding for the same CDR3. This chain joins TRBV4-1 and TRBJ1-6; 8 bases align to TRBD1. This CDR3 contains 17 residues. Per germline, CDR1 MGHRA and CDR2 YSYEKL. This CDR3 reads CASSQYVKDRGNSPLHF. The CDR3 DNA sequence: TGCGCCAGCAGCCAATACGTCAAAGACAGGGGTAATTCCCCCCTCCACTTT.

This clone has only a few counts. The V and J genes are TRBV7-9 and TRBJ1-1; possibly TRBD1 for D (5 bases). The length of the CDR3 is 14 residues. V was shortened by 0 bases and J by 4 bases, with 9 bases between the two germline ends. Germline CDR1 and CDR2: SEHNR and FQNEAQ (reference sequence). CDR3 region: CASSLASGFTEAFF. The CDR3 DNA reads as TGTGCCAGCAGCTTAGCTTCAGGGTTCACTGAAGCTTTCTTT.